Here is one T cell receptor beta chain with its context. This entry comes from a study of blood T cell repertoires in COVID-19. About the study: Samples of COVID-19 (acute and convalescent) were obtained from the United States, Italy and Spain. Sources were T cells, B-cell-depleted T cells, or PBMCs; the material itself was cDNA or gDNA.

Germline V gene lookup returns CDR1 SQVTM and CDR2 ANQGSEA. V shed 4 bases and J 7 bases; nucleotides not matched to a gene: 5. The CDR3 spans 14 residues. Produced via immunoSEQ multiplex PCR; TCRdb's table is partial and in-frame only. The repertoire holds 250,000 or so clones, with 84% as singletons. The J gene is TRBJ2-3, the V gene TRBV29-1; 13 positions match TRBD2. This receptor was obtained from a woman aged 35 to 49 who had recovered from COVID-19. The sequenced sample was peripheral blood. The CDR3 nucleotides are TGCAGCGTTGCGGGACTAGCGGGGACATATACGCAGTATTTT. It codes for CSVAGLAGTYTQYF.